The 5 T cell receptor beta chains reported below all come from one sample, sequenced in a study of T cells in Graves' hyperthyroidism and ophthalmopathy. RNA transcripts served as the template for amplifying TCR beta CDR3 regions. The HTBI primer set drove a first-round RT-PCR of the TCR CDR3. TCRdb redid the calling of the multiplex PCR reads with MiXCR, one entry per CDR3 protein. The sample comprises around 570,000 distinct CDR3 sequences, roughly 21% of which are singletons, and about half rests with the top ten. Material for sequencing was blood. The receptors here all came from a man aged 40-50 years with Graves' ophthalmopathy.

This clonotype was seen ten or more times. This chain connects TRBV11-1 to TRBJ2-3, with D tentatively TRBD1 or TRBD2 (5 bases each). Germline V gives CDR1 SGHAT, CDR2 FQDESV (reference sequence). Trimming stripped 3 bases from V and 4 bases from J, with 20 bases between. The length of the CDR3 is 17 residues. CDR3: CASSFRGRGPRSDTQYF. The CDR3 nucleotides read TGTGCCAGCAGCTTCCGGGGCCGGGGCCCTAGGTCAGATACGCAGTATTTT.

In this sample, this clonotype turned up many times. For the CDR3, the DNA is TGTGCCAGCATCCCACCAGCGGGACCCCCGTGGGAGCAGTTCTTC. Protein product: CASIPPAGPPWEQFF. V usage is TRBV28 and J usage is TRBJ2-1; 7 bases map to TRBD2. This CDR3 contains 15 residues. Germline V CDR1 and CDR2: MDHEN, SYDVKM. The V gene end was trimmed by 7 bases and the J gene end by 10 bases; junction bases not matched to a gene: 16. The full variable domain, with the rest looked up from reference TRBV28 and TRBJ2-1, is DVKVTQSSRYLVKRTGEKVFLECVQDMDHENMFWYRQDPGLGLRLIYFSYDVKMKEKGDIPEGYSVSREKKERFSLILESASTNQTSMYLCASIPPAGPPWEQFFGPGTRLTVL.

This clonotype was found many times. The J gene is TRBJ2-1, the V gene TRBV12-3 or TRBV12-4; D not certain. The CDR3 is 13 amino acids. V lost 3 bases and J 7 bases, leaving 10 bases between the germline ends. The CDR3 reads CASSFGEENEQFF. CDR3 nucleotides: TGTGCCAGCAGTTTTGGCGAGGAGAATGAGCAGTTCTTC.

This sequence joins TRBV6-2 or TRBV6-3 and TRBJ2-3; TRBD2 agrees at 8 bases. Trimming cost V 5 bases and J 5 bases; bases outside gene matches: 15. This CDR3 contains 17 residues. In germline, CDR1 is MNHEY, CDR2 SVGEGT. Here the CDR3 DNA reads TGTGCCAGCAGTAAGAATCTTCCGGGACTAGGAGAAGATACGCAGTATTTT. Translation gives CASSKNLPGLGEDTQYF.

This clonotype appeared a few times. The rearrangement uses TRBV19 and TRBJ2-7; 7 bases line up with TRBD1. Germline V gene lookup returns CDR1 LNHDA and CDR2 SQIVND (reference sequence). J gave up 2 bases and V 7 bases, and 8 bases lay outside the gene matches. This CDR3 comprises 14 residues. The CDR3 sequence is CASISDRPPYEQYF. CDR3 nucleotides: TGTGCCAGTATTTCGGACAGGCCACCCTACGAGCAGTACTTC.